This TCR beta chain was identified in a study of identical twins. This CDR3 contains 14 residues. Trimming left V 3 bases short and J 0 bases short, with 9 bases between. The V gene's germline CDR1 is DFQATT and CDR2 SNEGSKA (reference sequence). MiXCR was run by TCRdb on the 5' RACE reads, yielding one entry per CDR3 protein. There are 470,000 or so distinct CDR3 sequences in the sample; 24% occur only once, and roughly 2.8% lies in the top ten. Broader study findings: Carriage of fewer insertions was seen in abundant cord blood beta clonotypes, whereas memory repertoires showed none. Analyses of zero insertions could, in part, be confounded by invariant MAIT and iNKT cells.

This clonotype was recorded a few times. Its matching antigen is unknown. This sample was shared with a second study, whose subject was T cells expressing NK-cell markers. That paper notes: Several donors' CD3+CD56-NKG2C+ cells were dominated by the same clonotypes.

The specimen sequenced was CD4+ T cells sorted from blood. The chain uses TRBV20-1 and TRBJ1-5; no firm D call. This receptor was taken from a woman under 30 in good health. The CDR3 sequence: CSASGVYSNQPQHF. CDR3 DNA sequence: TGCAGTGCTAGCGGCGTTTATAGCAATCAGCCCCAGCATTTT.